The 16 T cell receptor beta chains in this list originate from one sample, sequenced in a study of blood T cell repertoires in COVID-19 (dated by TCRdb to 2019 to 2021). Libraries were made using the immunoSEQ multiplex PCR assay. TCRdb retrieved this table from immuneACCESS and kept in-frame rearrangements only. Not all clones are present; in checked studies, unresolved V genes account for under half, and no reason is known for the remainder. The sample table shows around 230,000 clones, and approximately 84% are seen once. The top ten hold approximately 10% of the sample. Sequences were obtained from peripheral blood. The origin of the receptors is a man aged 45-65 years with COVID-19, enrolled during active disease.

This rearrangement joins TRBV18 to TRBJ2-1, with 7 nucleotides matching TRBD2. The length of the CDR3 is 19 residues. The germline CDR1 and CDR2 sequences are KGHSH and LQKENI. The ends lost 6 bases at V and 0 bases at J; junction bases unmatched: 17. CDR3 sequence (DNA): TGTGCCAGCTCGAAGATGGGCAGTAGCGGGTTGCACTCCTACAATGAGCAGTTCTTC. Translating gives CASSKMGSSGLHSYNEQFF.

The V and J genes are TRBV19 and TRBJ2-7; 9 bases fit TRBD2. V shed 4 bases and J 7 bases; nucleotides not matched to a gene: 5. CDR3 length: 13 residues. The V gene's germline CDR1 is LNHDA and CDR2 SQIVND (reference sequence). The CDR3 nucleotides read TGTGCCAGTAGTAGCGGGAGGGCCGGTGAGCAGTACTTC. Residues: CASSSGRAGEQYF. The entire variable domain, with the rest obtained from reference TRBV19 and TRBJ2-7, is as follows: DGGITQSPKYLFRKEGQNVTLSCEQNLNHDAMYWYRQDPGQGLRLIYYSQIVNDFQKGDIAEGYSVSREKKESFPLTVTSAQKNPTAFYLCASSSGRAGEQYFGPGTRLTVT.

Written as DNA, the CDR3 is TGTGCCTGGAGTGTCCCCAACCAAGAGACCCAGTACTTC. Residues: CAWSVPNQETQYF. This sequence joins TRBV30 and TRBJ2-5, with D hard to call. V dropped 0 bases and J dropped 0 bases, with 5 bases sitting between them. Germline V gene data show CDR1 as GTSNPN and CDR2 as SVGIG (reference sequence). The CDR3 contains 13 residues.

This chain links TRBV7-9 with TRBJ1-1; D unclear. The germline CDR1 and CDR2 sequences are SEHNR and FQNEAQ (reference sequence). Trimming cost V 1 base and J 4 bases, with 10 bases left between them. CDR3 size: 14 residues. The CDR3 protein is CASSLGSGSTEAFF. CDR3 DNA sequence: TGTGCCAGCAGCTTAGGGTCGGGGAGCACTGAAGCTTTCTTT.

The genes are TRBV5-1 and TRBJ1-5; 9 bases match TRBD1. Trimming cost V 3 bases and J 6 bases; bases outside gene matches: 1. CDR1 and CDR2 (germline): SGHRS, YFSETQ. The CDR3 runs to 13 residues. The CDR3 DNA sequence: TGCGCCAGCAGCTCGACAGGGGGTCAGCCCCAGCATTTT. Protein product: CASSSTGGQPQHF.

The rearrangement uses TRBV5-1 and TRBJ2-2; possible D gene TRBD1, 6 bases. Per the germline V gene, CDR1 is SGHRS and CDR2 is YFSETQ. The V gene lost 0 bases and the J gene lost 6 bases, with 9 bases spanning the gap. This CDR3 is built from 14 residues. The CDR3 nucleotides are TGCGCCAGCAGCTTGGGACAGGATCCCGGGGAGCTGTTTTTT. Protein sequence: CASSLGQDPGELFF. Combining the CDR3 with reference TRBV5-1 and TRBJ2-2 gives the whole variable domain KAGVTQTPRYLIKTRGQQVTLSCSPISGHRSVSWYQQTPGQGLQFLFEYFSETQRNKGNFPGRFSGRQFSNSRSEMNVSTLELGDSALYLCASSLGQDPGELFFGEGSRLTVL.

V and J are TRBV7-9 and TRBJ2-1; the D gene is possibly TRBD1 (5 bases). V was cut by 3 bases and J by 3 bases, with 21 bases left in between. The CDR3 totals 18 residues. Germline CDR1 is SEHNR and CDR2 is FQNEAQ (reference sequence). In nucleotides, the CDR3 is TGTGCCAGCAGCTTCGACATTGGGGTGGGGCCGATCTACAATGAGCAGTTCTTC. This encodes CASSFDIGVGPIYNEQFF.

The chain links TRBV12-3 or TRBV12-4 to TRBJ1-1, with D perhaps matching TRBD1 (5 bases). Trimming took off 5 bases at V and 2 bases at J, with 9 bases between the two ends. The length of the CDR3 is 13 residues. The chain's CDR3 is CASSPQGNTEAFF. DNA for the CDR3: TGTGCCAGCAGTCCTCAGGGTAACACTGAAGCTTTCTTT.

The CDR3 coding sequence is TGTGCCACCAGCTGGAAAAGCGGGGATACGCAGTATTTT. Protein sequence: CATSWKSGDTQYF. The genes are TRBV15 and TRBJ2-3; D is possibly TRBD2 (6 bases). This CDR3 has 13 amino acids. Germline values: CDR1 LNHNV, CDR2 YYDKDF (reference sequence). Deletions cut 5 bases from V and 6 bases from J, with 12 bases between.

The chain links TRBV29-1 to TRBJ1-2; 7 bases fit TRBD1. In germline, CDR1 is SQVTM, CDR2 ANQGSEA. The CDR3 runs 13 residues. Trimming at V came to 6 bases and at J to 0 bases, leaving 4 bases not matched to a gene. The CDR3 sequence: CSVQGGANYGYTF. The CDR3 DNA reads TGCAGCGTCCAGGGGGGAGCTAACTATGGCTACACCTTC.

In this sample, this clone turned up a few times. The genes are TRBV3-1 (or the pseudogene TRBV3-2) and TRBJ1-2; D unclear. From germline, CDR1 is LGHDT and CDR2 YNNKEL (reference sequence). The CDR3 is 15 amino acids. The V gene lost 1 base and the J gene lost 7 bases, with 16 bases spanning the gap. The CDR3 DNA reads TGTGCCAGCAGCCAAGGGCCGGGAAGTGGCGGTGGCTACACCTTC. Encoded protein: CASSQGPGSGGGYTF.

V and J are TRBV13 and TRBJ1-1; D is unresolved. This CDR3 is 15 amino acids long. V gave up 0 bases and J gave up 1 base, with 9 bases separating them. Germline CDR1 reads PRHDT; CDR2 reads FYEKMQ (reference sequence). For the CDR3, the DNA is TGTGCCAGCAGCTTAGGTTCTAGAGAGAACACTGAAGCTTTCTTT. It specifies CASSLGSRENTEAFF.

The chain recombines TRBV10-3 with TRBJ1-4, with 7 bases fitting TRBD1. Germline V gene lookup returns CDR1 ENHRY and CDR2 SYGVKD. The CDR3 runs to 14 residues. V shed 6 bases, J shed 7 bases, and the junction held 8 bases outside the gene matches. CDR3 coding DNA: TGTGCCATCAGCCAGACAGGGAGGCGTGAAAAACTGTTTTTT. This translates into CAISQTGRREKLFF.

This clone was seen just once. The chain links TRBV3-1 (or the pseudogene TRBV3-2) to TRBJ1-2; D remains unclear. Trimming cost V 0 bases and J 12 bases, with 17 bases left between them. The CDR3 loop spans 14 amino acids. In germline, CDR1 is LGHDT, CDR2 YNNKEL (reference sequence). CDR3 protein: CASSQDGDTASNTF. The CDR3 region has the DNA TGTGCCAGCAGCCAAGACGGGGATACCGCTTCGAACACCTTC.

V gene TRBV3-1 (or the pseudogene TRBV3-2) combines with J gene TRBJ1-3; D not certain. CDR3 length equals 15 residues. Germline V gene lookup returns CDR1 LGHDT and CDR2 YNNKEL (reference sequence). Trimming left V 3 bases short and J 1 base short, with 10 bases between. CDR3 residues: CASSQAPISGNTIYF. In nucleotides, the CDR3 is TGTGCCAGCAGCCAGGCACCGATTTCTGGAAACACCATATATTTT.

This clone has a single count. CDR3 amino acids: CASSRVVAQETQYF. The CDR3 DNA follows: TGTGCCAGCAGCCGAGTGGTCGCCCAAGAGACCCAGTACTTC. The J gene is TRBJ2-5, the V gene TRBV7-9; D remains ambiguous. Trimming took 5 bases from V and 1 from J, leaving 11 bases between them. Germline CDR1 reads SEHNR; CDR2 reads FQNEAQ (reference sequence). The CDR3 runs to 14 residues.